Reported below is one T cell receptor beta chain. An amount of RNA that ranged from about 0.45 to 1 ug was reverse transcribed with random hexamers. TCRdb re-called the immunoSEQ multiplex PCR reads through MiXCR, storing one row per CDR3 protein. The sample gives 190,000 or so distinct CDR3 sequences, just under 95% of which show up once; 0.082% is in the top ten. The entry originates in a study of CD8 T cells in Susac syndrome. Bulk CD8+ and CD4+ cells came from magnetic negative isolation; CD8+ TEMRA by FACS. CDR3 length equals 12 residues. V shed 4 bases and J 9 bases; nucleotides not matched to a gene: 6. CDR1 is GTSNPN, CDR2 SVGIG, per germline (reference sequence).

The chain has TRBV30 and TRBJ2-1; 7 nucleotides agree with TRBD1. The sequencing sample was made of CD4+ T cells from PBMCs. This clonotype was obtained from a human donor with multiple sclerosis. Here the CDR3 reads CAWKRGPGEQFF. The CDR3 nucleotides read TGTGCCTGGAAGAGGGGGCCGGGTGAGCAGTTCTTC. Full variable domain (outside the CDR3, taken from reference TRBV30 and TRBJ2-1): SQTIHQWPATLVQPVGSPLSLECTVEGTSNPNLYWYRQAAGRGLQLLFYSVGIGQISSEVPQNLSASRPQDRQFILSSKKLLLSDSGFYLCAWKRGPGEQFFGPGTRLTVL.